The 6 T cell receptor beta chains presented below share a single source sample, sequenced in a study of regulatory T cells in long-lasting Graves disease. Time point here: persistent/refractory GD, antithyroid drugs over 5 years with positive TRAb. Construction of the TCR library relied on RNA isolated from PBMCs. In building TCR beta libraries, iRepertoire HTBI primers were used together with Arm-PCR of CDR3 regions. TCRdb redid the calling of the multiplex PCR reads with MiXCR, one entry per CDR3 protein. The sample shows about 430,000 distinct CDR3 sequences, roughly 23% of them seen only once. Sequenced material: peripheral blood mononuclear cells (PBMCs), taken when the disease was refractory, from a patient treated with antithyroid drugs. These receptors all stem from a female donor with Graves disease.

This clonotype was seen only a few times. This chain connects TRBV20-1 to TRBJ2-7; the D gene is possibly TRBD2 (5 bases). V dropped 3 bases and J dropped 0 bases, with 12 bases sitting between them. CDR3 length: 14 residues. Germline V CDR1 and CDR2: DFQATT, SNEGSKA (reference sequence). CDR3: CSARREENSYEQYF. Written as DNA, the CDR3 is TGCAGTGCTAGGAGGGAAGAGAACTCCTACGAGCAGTACTTC.

This clonotype was counted at least ten times. The J gene is TRBJ2-7, the V gene TRBV2, with 11 bases fitting TRBD2. The germline V gene encodes CDR1 SNHLY and CDR2 FYNNEI. This CDR3 region has 15 residues. Unmatched junction bases numbered 5, after V lost 6 bases and J lost 1 base. The CDR3 nucleotides are TGTGCCAGCAGGGGGGGACTAGCGGAGTCCTACGAGCAGTACTTC. It encodes CASRGGLAESYEQYF.

In this sample, this clonotype turned up many times. This rearrangement joins TRBV28 to TRBJ2-5; 9 positions agree with TRBD2. V was clipped by 5 bases and J by 5 bases; unmatched bases: 9. Germline V gene data show CDR1 as MDHEN and CDR2 as SYDVKM. The CDR3 covers 15 residues. CDR3 in amino acids: CASSGSGRPGETQYF. CDR3 sequence (DNA): TGTGCCAGCAGTGGGAGCGGGAGGCCAGGGGAGACCCAGTACTTC.

Ten or more counts support this clonotype. At one end, the junction sequence differs from germline, possibly due to a read error. The V call is TRBV5-1, the J call TRBJ2-7; perhaps TRBD2 as D (7 bases). The CDR3 totals 14 residues. The germline CDR1 and CDR2 sequences are SGHRS and YFSETQ. Written as DNA, the CDR3 is TGCGCCAGCACCTTGGAGGGGGGGGGCGACGAGCAGTACTTC. Protein product: CASTLEGGGDEQYF.

This clonotype was recorded at least ten times. The chain joins TRBV20-1 to TRBJ2-7; D perhaps matches TRBD2 (6 bases). The germline CDR1 and CDR2 sequences are DFQATT and SNEGSKA (reference sequence). The CDR3 is 14 residues long. V was clipped by 5 bases and J by 4 bases, with 18 bases between them. CDR3 DNA sequence: TGCAGTGCTGTCGACGGGAGAAACGGGTACGAGCAGTACTTC. Its protein is CSAVDGRNGYEQYF.

There are many counts of this clonotype. The chain has TRBV24-1 and TRBJ1-2; the D is unclear. Trimming shortened V by 7 bases and J by 3 bases, and 8 bases separated the two germline ends. The CDR3 sequence is 12 residues long. CDR1 is KGHDR and CDR2 is SFDVKD in the germline V gene. The DNA for the CDR3 is TGTGCCACCAGCTACGGAGACTATGGCTACACCTTC. It yields the protein CATSYGDYGYTF.